The TCR beta chain described here comes from a study of identical twins. Each CDR3 protein is one row after TCRdb ran MiXCR on the 5' RACE reads. The sample has about 890,000 distinct CDR3 sequences, 10% to 15% seen once. This clonotype was seen repeatedly, ten times or more. What it recognizes is unknown. With 6 bases removed from V and 4 bases from J, the gap between germline ends came to 17 bases. The CDR3 consists of 15 residues. The study, taken as a whole, reports: Findings depended on cross-sectional statistics rather than tracking the same donors. Zero-insertion analyses could be partly confounded by invariant MAIT and iNKT cells. Recombination models fit unrelated individuals' TCR alpha sharing but underestimated twins'.

The same sample was also studied in work on yellow fever vaccine responses in identical twins.

The sequenced sample consisted of PBMCs. The chain joins TRBV12-3 or TRBV12-4 to TRBJ2-3; no firm D call. This TCR was sampled from a woman in her late teens or twenties in good health. The CDR3 DNA reads as TGTGCCAGCAGGCCGTTTGACGGGCCCGCAGATACGCAGTATTTT. It translates to CASRPFDGPADTQYF.